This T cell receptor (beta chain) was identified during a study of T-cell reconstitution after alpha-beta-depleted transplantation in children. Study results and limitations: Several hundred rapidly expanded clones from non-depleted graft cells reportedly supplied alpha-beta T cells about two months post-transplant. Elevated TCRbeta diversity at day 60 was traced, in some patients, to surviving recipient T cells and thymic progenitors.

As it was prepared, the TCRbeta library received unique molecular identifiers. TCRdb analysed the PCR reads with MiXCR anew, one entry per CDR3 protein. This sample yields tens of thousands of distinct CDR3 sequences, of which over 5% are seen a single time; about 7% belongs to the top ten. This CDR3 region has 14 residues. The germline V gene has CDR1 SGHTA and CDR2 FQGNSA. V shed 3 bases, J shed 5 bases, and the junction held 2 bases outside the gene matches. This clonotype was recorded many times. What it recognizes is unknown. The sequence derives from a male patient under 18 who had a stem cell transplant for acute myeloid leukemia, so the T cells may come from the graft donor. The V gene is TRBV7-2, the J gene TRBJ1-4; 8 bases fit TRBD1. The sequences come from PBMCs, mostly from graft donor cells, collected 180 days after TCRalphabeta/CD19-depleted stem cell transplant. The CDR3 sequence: CASSLDRVNEKLFF. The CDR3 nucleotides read TGTGCCAGCAGCTTGGACAGGGTAAATGAAAAACTGTTTTTT.